Listed below are T cell receptor beta chains from one sample, sequenced in a study of blood T cell repertoires in COVID-19. Sequenced by immunoSEQ multiplex PCR; TCRdb stores in-frame clones only, minus some. The repertoire holds about 24,000 clones, with approximately 80% as singletons. The sequenced sample consisted of peripheral blood. Receptors originate from a woman aged 70 to 79 with COVID-19, enrolled during active disease. Both conserved end residues are part of each CDR3. The D gene is left open where the match is weak. Some rows mark clone size as missing; the rest say once, few, many or name a class of expanded clone.

len	d_gene	v_gene	abundance	j_gene	CDR3aa	CDR3nt
16	TRBD2	TRBV5-1	NA	TRBJ2-5	CASSLGTSGPQETQYF	TGCGCCAGCAGCCTCGGGACTAGCGGGCCCCAAGAGACCCAGTACTTC
12	NA	TRBV9	NA	TRBJ1-3	CASSASGNTIYF	TGTGCCAGCAGCGCCTCCGGAAACACCATATATTTT
16	NA	TRBV5-6	NA	TRBJ1-6	CASSLDRADGNSPLHF	TGTGCCAGCAGCTTGGACAGGGCGGATGGAAATTCACCCCTCCACTTT
17	TRBD2	TRBV5-4	NA	TRBJ2-1	CASSRPGAGGAYNEQFF	TGTGCCAGCAGCCGACCAGGGGCGGGGGGCGCCTACAATGAGCAGTTCTTC
14	NA	TRBV13	NA	TRBJ2-1	CASSLADLYNEQFF	TGTGCCAGCAGCTTAGCAGACTTGTACAATGAGCAGTTCTTC
14	NA	TRBV4-3	NA	TRBJ1-2	CASSQETVNYGYTF	TGCGCCAGCAGCCAAGAGACAGTGAACTATGGCTACACCTTC
15	TRBD2	TRBV7-2	NA	TRBJ2-1	CASSLMSSGRPEQFF	TGTGCCAGCAGCTTAATGTCTAGCGGGAGACCTGAGCAGTTCTTC
13	NA	TRBV5-6	once	TRBJ1-2	CASSLGRGYGYTF	TGTGCCAGCAGCTTAGGCAGGGGCTATGGCTACACCTTC
14	NA	TRBV9	NA	TRBJ2-3	CASSVDQSRDTQYF	TGTGCCAGCAGCGTAGACCAAAGCAGGGATACGCAGTATTTT
19	NA	TRBV7-9	NA	TRBJ2-6	CASSQDGLLQNSGANVLTF	TGTGCCAGCAGCCAGGACGGACTTCTCCAGAACTCTGGGGCCAACGTCCTGACTTTC
16	TRBD2	TRBV7-3	few	TRBJ2-2	CASSPRVAGATGELFF	TGTGCCAGCAGCCCCCGGGTAGCGGGGGCCACCGGGGAGCTGTTTTTT
15	TRBD2	TRBV7-9	NA	TRBJ2-3	CASSSSGVSTDTQYF	TGTGCCAGCAGCTCTAGCGGAGTAAGCACAGATACGCAGTATTTT
14	NA	TRBV19	NA	TRBJ1-5	CASKLEGQGQPQHF	TGTGCCAGTAAATTGGAGGGGCAGGGTCAGCCCCAGCATTTT
14	NA	TRBV5-4	few	TRBJ2-2	CASSSLLRTGELFF	TGTGCCAGCAGCTCCCTACTGCGGACCGGGGAGCTGTTTTTT
14	TRBD2	TRBV7-9	NA	TRBJ2-7	CASSLELAPYEQYF	TGTGCCAGCAGCTTAGAACTAGCGCCCTACGAGCAGTACTTC
15	TRBD2	TRBV11-1	NA	TRBJ2-3	CASTPSGASTDTQYF	TGTGCCAGCACCCCCAGCGGGGCTAGCACAGATACGCAGTATTTT
15	NA	TRBV2	NA	TRBJ2-7	CASSGKTGYSYEQYF	TGTGCCAGCAGTGGCAAGACAGGTTACTCCTACGAGCAGTACTTC
14	TRBD2	TRBV29-1	few	TRBJ2-1	CSVVAGVSLSEQFF	TGCAGCGTGGTAGCGGGGGTGTCGTTGAGTGAGCAGTTCTTC
15	NA	TRBV7-9	NA	TRBJ1-1	CASSLVPGVNTEAFF	TGTGCCAGCAGCTTAGTCCCAGGCGTGAACACTGAAGCTTTCTTT
13	NA	TRBV12-3/TRBV12-4	NA	TRBJ1-1	CASSLDRYTEAFF	TGTGCCAGCAGTTTAGACAGGTACACTGAAGCTTTCTTT
12	NA	TRBV10-3	NA	TRBJ1-2	CAISTGLYGYTF	TGTGCCATCAGTACAGGTCTCTATGGCTACACCTTC
16	TRBD2	TRBV2	NA	TRBJ2-5	CASSGSASGMVETQYF	TGTGCCAGCAGTGGCAGCGCTAGCGGGATGGTAGAGACCCAGTACTTC
17	NA	TRBV5-4	once	TRBJ1-4	CASSLSGWGLTNEKLFF	TGTGCCAGCAGCTTGTCAGGTTGGGGACTGACTAATGAAAAACTGTTTTTT
13	NA	TRBV19	NA	TRBJ1-1	CASSTTGLAEAFF	TGTGCCAGTAGCACTACAGGGCTGGCTGAAGCTTTCTTT
11	NA	TRBV29-1	medium-sized	TRBJ1-1	CSVVPGTEAFF	TGCAGCGTAGTACCGGGGACTGAAGCTTTCTTT
18	TRBD2	TRBV5-6	NA	TRBJ2-2	CASSSDKREGANTGELFF	TGTGCCAGCAGCTCCGATAAGCGGGAGGGCGCGAACACCGGGGAGCTGTTTTTT
15	NA	TRBV5-6	few	TRBJ1-6	CASSQGTPAKSPLHF	TGTGCCAGCAGCCAAGGGACTCCTGCTAAATCACCCCTCCACTTT
14	NA	TRBV5-1	NA	TRBJ1-4	CASSLAGANEKLFF	TGCGCCAGCAGCTTGGCGGGGGCTAATGAAAAACTGTTTTTT
14	NA	TRBV27	NA	TRBJ1-2	CASRRDGGRYGYTF	TGTGCCAGCAGGAGGGACGGAGGGAGGTATGGCTACACCTTC
13	TRBD2	TRBV6-2/TRBV6-3	NA	TRBJ2-1	CASSRTSNYEQFF	TGTGCCAGCAGCCGGACTAGCAACTATGAGCAGTTCTTC
16	TRBD1	TRBV6-4	few	TRBJ2-1	CASSVDRGIGRNEQFF	TGTGCCAGCAGTGTCGACAGGGGAATTGGGAGGAATGAGCAGTTCTTC
13	NA	TRBV5-1	NA	TRBJ1-1	CASTWGRNTEAFF	TGCGCCAGCACGTGGGGGCGGAACACTGAAGCTTTCTTT
15	NA	TRBV11-1	NA	TRBJ2-1	CASSSGGLLLNEQFF	TGTGCCAGCAGCTCCGGGGGACTGCTCCTCAATGAGCAGTTCTTC
13	TRBD1	TRBV29-1	once	TRBJ1-2	CSVVPGQGYGYTF	TGCAGCGTTGTACCCGGACAGGGCTATGGCTACACCTTC
14	NA	TRBV19	NA	TRBJ1-5	CASSIGTGNQPQHF	TGTGCCAGTAGTATAGGGACAGGCAATCAGCCCCAGCATTTT
14	NA	TRBV4-1	NA	TRBJ2-1	CASRGVGSYNEQFF	TGCGCCAGCAGGGGAGTGGGCTCCTACAATGAGCAGTTCTTC
14	NA	TRBV9	NA	TRBJ1-1	CASSPRSRDTEAFF	TGTGCCAGCAGCCCCCGGTCGAGGGACACTGAAGCTTTCTTT
13	NA	TRBV2	NA	TRBJ2-7	CASSVRPKGEQYF	TGTGCCAGCAGTGTACGACCGAAGGGGGAGCAGTACTTC
11	NA	TRBV20-1	NA	TRBJ1-4	CSIWRNEKLFF	TGCAGTATCTGGCGGAATGAAAAACTGTTTTTT
13	NA	TRBV7-3	NA	TRBJ1-6	CASSLTNNSPLHF	TGTGCCAGCAGCCTCACTAATAATTCACCCCTCCACTTT
14	TRBD2	TRBV9	NA	TRBJ2-7	CASSVGGSSYEQYF	TGTGCCAGCAGCGTGGGGGGGTCCTCCTACGAGCAGTACTTC
14	NA	TRBV29-1	NA	TRBJ2-5	CSVISAVAVETQYF	TGCAGCGTCATCTCCGCAGTGGCAGTCGAGACCCAGTACTTC
15	NA	TRBV5-1	NA	TRBJ1-3	CASSSTGRGGNTIYF	TGCGCCAGCAGCTCAACAGGGAGAGGCGGAAACACCATATATTTT
13	NA	TRBV6-5	few	TRBJ1-1	CASKATANTEAFF	TGTGCCAGCAAGGCGACAGCAAACACTGAAGCTTTCTTT
17	TRBD1	TRBV5-6	NA	TRBJ1-5	CASSSLTGERGNQPQHF	TGTGCCAGCAGCTCCCTGACAGGGGAACGGGGCAATCAGCCCCAGCATTTT
13	NA	TRBV3-1/TRBV3-2	NA	TRBJ2-1	CASSQASVNEQFF	TGTGCCAGCAGCCAAGCTAGCGTCAATGAGCAGTTCTTC
15	TRBD1	TRBV7-9	NA	TRBJ1-4	CASSGRQGPNEKLFF	TGTGCCAGCAGCGGCCGACAGGGCCCTAATGAAAAACTGTTTTTT
15	NA	TRBV18	NA	TRBJ1-2	CASSQLHPLNYGYTF	TGTGCCAGCTCACAACTTCATCCTCTTAACTATGGCTACACCTTC
15	TRBD2	TRBV11-3	few	TRBJ2-3	CASSLQGGRRDTQYF	TGTGCCAGCAGCTTACAGGGCGGGAGACGGGATACGCAGTATTTT
16	TRBD1	TRBV2	NA	TRBJ2-3	CASSEDRGSYTDTQYF	TGTGCCAGCAGTGAAGACAGGGGCTCTTATACAGATACGCAGTATTTT
11	NA	TRBV20-1	NA	TRBJ1-1	CSAEGRGEAFF	TGCAGTGCAGAGGGGAGGGGGGAAGCTTTCTTT
13	NA	TRBV5-1	once	TRBJ1-1	CASSLSGGTEAFF	TGCGCCAGCAGCTTGTCCGGGGGCACTGAAGCTTTCTTT